These 28 T cell receptor beta chains were all obtained from the same sample, sequenced in a study of blood T cell repertoires in COVID-19. Clones were sequenced by immunoSEQ multiplex PCR, and TCRdb holds only the in-frame ones, with some missing. This repertoire shows about 300,000 clones, around nine tenths found once; its top ten account for 1.5% to 2%. The sequenced material came from peripheral blood. These TCRs come from a woman aged 25 to 45 with COVID-19, enrolled during active disease.

The gene calls are TRBV5-1 and TRBJ1-5, with 9 bases fitting TRBD1. J lost 5 bases, V lost 4 bases, and 7 bases had no gene match. This CDR3 region has 15 residues. The V gene's germline CDR1 is SGHRS and CDR2 YFSETQ. The CDR3 here is CASSPWTGDYQPQHF. CDR3 DNA sequence: TGCGCCAGCAGCCCGTGGACAGGGGACTATCAGCCCCAGCATTTT.

The chain couples TRBV5-4 to TRBJ2-1; 9 bases match TRBD2. J gave up 5 bases and V 4 bases, and 13 bases lay outside the gene matches. Germline V gene data show CDR1 as SGHNT and CDR2 as YYREEE (reference sequence). This CDR3 is built from 17 residues. The CDR3 here is CASSLRSLAGIDNEQFF. In DNA form, the CDR3 reads TGTGCCAGCAGCCTACGTTCCCTAGCGGGGATTGACAATGAGCAGTTCTTC.

This clone occurred a few times. This chain uses TRBV28 with TRBJ2-3; TRBD2 matches at 7 bases. This CDR3 has 17 residues. The germline CDR1 and CDR2 sequences are MDHEN and SYDVKM. The junction had 13 bases not matched to a gene; V was cut back by 5 bases and J by 2 bases. The CDR3 DNA is TGTGCCAGCAGTCCCCCCGGCGGGGGAGGATTCACAGATACGCAGTATTTT. Residues: CASSPPGGGGFTDTQYF.

The CDR3 here is CASSQEPLGRANYGYTF. In DNA, the CDR3 is TGCGCCAGCAGCCAAGAACCACTGGGCAGGGCTAACTATGGCTACACCTTC. The chain uses TRBV4-1 and TRBJ1-2; D might be TRBD1 (5 bases). V gave up 0 bases and J gave up 0 bases, with 14 bases separating them. Germline V gene data show CDR1 as MGHRA and CDR2 as YSYEKL. The CDR3 is 17 residues long.

The V call is TRBV6-5, the J call TRBJ1-6; D unclear. Germline-derived CDR1 and CDR2 are MNHEY and SVGAGI. The length of the CDR3 is 13 residues. Deletions cut 10 bases from V and 6 bases from J, with 13 bases between. CDR3 bases: TGTGCCACCCGTCGAGGAGGTAATTCACCCCTCCACTTT. Protein product: CATRRGGNSPLHF.

The chain uses TRBV7-9 and TRBJ1-6; the D is unclear. V was cut by 2 bases and J by 3 bases, with 5 bases left in between. Per the germline V gene, CDR1 is SEHNR and CDR2 is FQNEAQ (reference sequence). The CDR3 is 14 residues long. DNA of the CDR3: TGTGCCAGCAGCTTAAGCAACTATAATTCACCCCTCCACTTT. Protein: CASSLSNYNSPLHF.

The gene calls are TRBV12-3 or TRBV12-4 and TRBJ1-2; D remains ambiguous. The CDR3 spans 12 residues. Trimming shortened V by 5 bases and J by 13 bases, and 17 bases separated the two germline ends. The CDR3 DNA is TGTGCCAGCAGTCCCTCCGGAGGAGGGTCCACCTTC. Its translation is CASSPSGGGSTF.

V and J are TRBV6-5 and TRBJ1-5; no clear D. V lost 5 bases to trimming and J lost 7 bases, with 18 bases between them. CDR1 is MNHEY, CDR2 SVGAGI, per germline. CDR3 size: 15 residues. Written as DNA, the CDR3 is TGTGCCAGCAGTAAGACAAGACCGCTCAGCCAGCCCCAGCATTTT. This encodes CASSKTRPLSQPQHF.

The V call is TRBV16, the J call TRBJ1-1; D unresolved. The CDR3 is 14 amino acids. The germline V gene encodes CDR1 KGHSY and CDR2 FQNENV. Trimming took 3 bases from V and 5 from J, leaving 13 bases between them. This CDR3 reads CASSHGTPITEAFF. The CDR3 DNA is TGTGCCAGCAGCCACGGTACTCCCATAACTGAAGCTTTCTTT.

This chain links TRBV11-2 with TRBJ1-4; D is uncertain. CDR1 SGHAT and CDR2 FQNNGV come from the germline V gene. The CDR3 is 13 residues long. V was trimmed by 2 bases and J by 6 bases, leaving 7 bases between them. The CDR3 coding sequence is TGTGCCAGCAGCTTAATTTCAGATGAAAAACTGTTTTTT. This encodes CASSLISDEKLFF.

CDR3 DNA sequence: TGTGCCAGCTCTTATGGGGGAGCGGGGGGGCTGGAGACCCAGTACTTC. Its protein product is CASSYGGAGGLETQYF. The chain employs TRBV7-8 and TRBJ2-5; the match to TRBD2 covers 10 bases. Per the germline V gene, CDR1 is SGHVS and CDR2 is FQNEAQ. This CDR3 region has 16 residues. Losses at the gene ends were 8 bases for V and 5 bases for J; bases not matched to a gene: 14.

The chain uses TRBV13 and TRBJ1-1; D not resolved. Germline CDR1 PRHDT, CDR2 FYEKMQ (reference sequence). The V end was cut by 0 bases, the J end by 5 bases, with 7 bases between. The CDR3 is 13 amino acids. In DNA, the CDR3 is TGTGCCAGCAGCTTAGGGGCCGAAACTGAAGCTTTCTTT. Its protein product is CASSLGAETEAFF.

The chain uses TRBV15 and TRBJ2-5; maybe TRBD2 (6 bases). Looked up from germline, CDR1 is LNHNV and CDR2 is YYDKDF (reference sequence). Trimming removed 0 bases at V and 2 bases at J, with 10 bases between. The CDR3 totals 15 residues. The CDR3 is CATSRDWRGQETQYF. CDR3 in DNA: TGTGCCACCAGCAGAGATTGGAGGGGACAAGAGACCCAGTACTTC.

The chain employs TRBV2 and TRBJ2-1; perhaps TRBD1 as D (6 bases). Germline lookup yields CDR1 SNHLY and CDR2 FYNNEI. The V end lost 2 bases, the J end lost 13 bases, and 21 bases lay between the germline ends. This CDR3 region has 15 residues. DNA for the CDR3: TGTGCCAGCAGTGAAAGGGCTAGGGGGTCCGGGGCTCAGTTCTTC. It translates to CASSERARGSGAQFF.

The chain recombines TRBV10-3 with TRBJ2-7; TRBD1 might be the D (5 bases). The ends were cut back, 5 bases at V and 4 bases at J, with 9 bases in the middle. The germline gives CDR1 ENHRY, CDR2 SYGVKD. This CDR3 comprises 12 residues. The CDR3: CAISYQGYEQYV. The CDR3 bases are TGTGCCATCAGTTACCAGGGTTACGAGCAGTACGTC.

The CDR3: CASSQSGQPSTDTQYF. The CDR3 DNA is TGCGCCAGCAGTCAATCGGGGCAGCCTAGCACAGATACGCAGTATTTT. This chain links TRBV23-1 with TRBJ2-3; tentatively, D is TRBD1 (5 bases). TRBV23-1 is known as an ORF, though its function is uncertain. The length of the CDR3 is 16 residues. V was pared by 0 bases and J by 0 bases, with 10 bases between.

This clone occurred once. V and J are TRBV6-6 and TRBJ1-1; 7 bases agree with TRBD1. The CDR3 is 16 amino acids. Germline V gene lookup returns CDR1 MNHNY and CDR2 SVGAGI (reference sequence). V gave up 0 bases and J gave up 1 base; unmatched junction bases: 5. CDR3: CASSYSRQGTNTEAFF. DNA for the CDR3: TGTGCCAGCAGTTACTCCAGACAGGGAACGAACACTGAAGCTTTCTTT.

The rearrangement links TRBV6-5 to TRBJ1-3; D ambiguous. Germline V gene lookup returns CDR1 MNHEY and CDR2 SVGAGI. This CDR3 contains 14 residues. Trimming pared 10 bases from V and 0 bases from J, leaving 13 bases between. CDR3 DNA sequence: TGTGCCACCAAGGGAGGGAGCTCTGGAAACACCATATATTTT. Protein product: CATKGGSSGNTIYF.

This chain joins TRBV5-5 and TRBJ1-4, with a tentative D call TRBD1 (5 bases). The CDR3 length is 15 residues. Trimming removed 2 bases at V and 8 bases at J, with 16 bases between. CDR1 is SGHKS, CDR2 YYEKEE, per germline (reference sequence). CDR3 amino acids: CASSLMGGAPEKLFF. The DNA for the CDR3 is TGTGCCAGCAGCTTAATGGGTGGGGCACCAGAAAAACTGTTTTTT. The variable domain in full, with the rest retrieved from reference TRBV5-5 and TRBJ1-4, is DAGVTQSPTHLIKTRGQQVTLRCSPISGHKSVSWYQQVLGQGPQFIFQYYEKEERGRGNFPDRFSARQFPNYSSELNVNALLLGDSALYLCASSLMGGAPEKLFFGSGTQLSVL.

This chain links TRBV2 with TRBJ2-3; a possible D gene is TRBD2 (5 bases). The CDR3 runs 15 residues. V was cut by 5 bases and J by 4 bases, with 16 bases left in between. Germline values: CDR1 SNHLY, CDR2 FYNNEI. CDR3 loop: CASSLGGYSADTQYF. CDR3 in DNA: TGTGCCAGCAGTCTCGGAGGCTATTCGGCAGATACGCAGTATTTT.

The J gene is TRBJ1-5, the V gene TRBV11-2; no clear D. Germline loops: CDR1 SGHAT, CDR2 FQNNGV. CDR3 length: 13 amino acids. V was trimmed by 3 bases and J by 6 bases, leaving 9 bases between them. The chain's CDR3 is CASSFMGGQPQHF. As DNA, the CDR3 is TGTGCCAGCAGCTTCATGGGAGGTCAGCCCCAGCATTTT.

The genes are TRBV18 and TRBJ2-3; possible D gene TRBD2, 6 bases. The CDR3 length is 15 residues. The germline V gene encodes CDR1 KGHSH and CDR2 LQKENI. Trimming pared 6 bases from V and 2 bases from J, leaving 15 bases between. CDR3 region: CASSTEPGDTDTQYF. As DNA, the CDR3 is TGTGCCAGCTCGACCGAACCGGGAGACACAGATACGCAGTATTTT.

This rearrangement joins TRBV7-2 to TRBJ2-1; no firm D call. V was clipped by 6 bases and J by 3 bases, with 3 bases between them. The CDR3 is 11 residues long. Looked up from germline, CDR1 is SGHTA and CDR2 is FQGNSA. The CDR3 protein is CASSRYNEQFF. CDR3 sequence (DNA): TGTGCCAGCAGTCGCTACAATGAGCAGTTCTTC.

The chain links TRBV19 to TRBJ1-1; D not certain. Per germline, CDR1 LNHDA and CDR2 SQIVND (reference sequence). This CDR3 comprises 13 residues. The V end lost 4 bases, the J end lost 5 bases, and 11 bases lay between the germline ends. CDR3 in amino acids: CASSKETGTEAFF. For the CDR3, the DNA is TGTGCCAGTAGTAAAGAAACGGGGACTGAAGCTTTCTTT.

The chain employs TRBV7-9 and TRBJ2-1; 9 bases are a match to TRBD1. The junction had 15 bases not matched to a gene; V was cut back by 2 bases and J by 4 bases. CDR1 is SEHNR, CDR2 FQNEAQ, per germline (reference sequence). CDR3 size: 19 residues. The CDR3, as DNA: TGTGCCAGCAGCTTATTGGTCTCTACGGGGACAGGGCTTTACAATGAGCAGTTCTTC. As protein: CASSLLVSTGTGLYNEQFF.

This sequence joins TRBV7-9 and TRBJ1-1, with D maybe TRBD1 (5 bases). Germline V gene lookup returns CDR1 SEHNR and CDR2 FQNEAQ (reference sequence). The CDR3 has 18 amino acids. Trimming left V 2 bases short and J 0 bases short, with 19 bases between. CDR3 amino acids: CASSLLLSVAGMNTEAFF. For the CDR3, the DNA is TGTGCCAGCAGCTTACTCTTGAGTGTAGCAGGGATGAACACTGAAGCTTTCTTT.

A few counts support this clone. CDR3 DNA sequence: TGTGCCAGCAGTTTGAGTAACTATGGCTACACCTTC. This translates into CASSLSNYGYTF. The rearrangement links TRBV28 to TRBJ1-2; no clear D gene. V was clipped by 3 bases and J by 1 base, with 3 bases between them. CDR1 is MDHEN and CDR2 is SYDVKM in the germline V gene. The CDR3 totals 12 residues.

V gene TRBV5-5 combines with J gene TRBJ1-5, with 7 nucleotides matching TRBD1. The CDR3 is made up of 14 amino acids. V dropped 4 bases and J dropped 2; count of bases not matched to a gene: 3. Germline V gene sequence: CDR1 SGHKS, CDR2 YYEKEE (reference sequence). The DNA for the CDR3 is TGTGCCAGCAGCATAGGACAGGGCAATCAGCCCCAGCATTTT. It translates to CASSIGQGNQPQHF.